The source of this T cell receptor (beta chain) is a study of response to subunit inactivated influenza vaccine. As to this clonotype: Its antigen is as yet unknown.

TCRdb reanalysed the RT-PCR reads using MiXCR and keeps one entry per CDR3 protein. The table lists 450,000 to 550,000 distinct CDR3 sequences, less than 30% of them singletons. General study results and limits: The authors offered the suggestion that each seasonal influenza vaccination recruits few new T cells.

The input for sequencing was CD4+ T cells sorted from PBMCs, taken about 5 days after vaccination. This sequence was found in a man aged 50-59 years who received an inactivated influenza vaccine.

The CDR3 loop reads CSAPDRWTSGNNEQFF. DNA of the CDR3: TGCAGTGCACCCGATAGGTGGACTAGCGGGAACAATGAGCAGTTCTTC. The chain links TRBV20-1 to TRBJ2-1, with 12 bases lining up with TRBD2. V shed 6 bases, J shed 5 bases, and the junction held 11 bases outside the gene matches. This CDR3 comprises 16 residues. Germline V lookup: CDR1 DFQATT, CDR2 SNEGSKA (reference sequence).